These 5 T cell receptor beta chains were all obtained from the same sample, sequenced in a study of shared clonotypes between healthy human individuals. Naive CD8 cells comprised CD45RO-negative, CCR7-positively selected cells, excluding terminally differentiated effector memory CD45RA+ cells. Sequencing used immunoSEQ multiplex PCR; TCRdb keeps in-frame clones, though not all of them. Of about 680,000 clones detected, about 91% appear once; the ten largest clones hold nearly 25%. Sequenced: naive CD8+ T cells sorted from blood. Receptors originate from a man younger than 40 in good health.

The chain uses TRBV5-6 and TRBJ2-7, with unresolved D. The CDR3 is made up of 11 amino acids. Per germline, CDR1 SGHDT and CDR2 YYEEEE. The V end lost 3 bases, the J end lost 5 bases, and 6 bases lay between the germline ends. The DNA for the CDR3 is TGTGCCAGCAGCTGGGCGAACGAGCAGTACTTC. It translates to CASSWANEQYF.

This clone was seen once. CDR3 in amino acids: CASSWDDVSYTDTQYF. As DNA, the CDR3 is TGTGCCAGCAGTTGGGATGACGTCAGCTACACAGATACGCAGTATTTT. This sequence joins TRBV7-9 and TRBJ2-3; no definite D call. Germline loops: CDR1 SEHNR, CDR2 FQNEAQ (reference sequence). CDR3 length equals 16 residues. Trimming cost V 6 bases and J 2 bases, with 18 bases left between them.

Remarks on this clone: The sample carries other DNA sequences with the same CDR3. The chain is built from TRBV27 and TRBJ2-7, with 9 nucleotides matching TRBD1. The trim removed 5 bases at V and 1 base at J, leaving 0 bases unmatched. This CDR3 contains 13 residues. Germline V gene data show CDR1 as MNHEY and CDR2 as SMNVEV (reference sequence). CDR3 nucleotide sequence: TGTGCCAGCAGTGACAGGGGGTCCTACGAGCAGTACTTC. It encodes CASSDRGSYEQYF.

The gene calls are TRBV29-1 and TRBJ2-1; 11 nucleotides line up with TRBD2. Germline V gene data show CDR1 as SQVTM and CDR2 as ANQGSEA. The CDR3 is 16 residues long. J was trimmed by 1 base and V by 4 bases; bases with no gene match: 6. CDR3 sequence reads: CSVAGTSGRSYNEQFF. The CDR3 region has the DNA TGCAGCGTTGCGGGGACTAGCGGAAGATCCTACAATGAGCAGTTCTTC.

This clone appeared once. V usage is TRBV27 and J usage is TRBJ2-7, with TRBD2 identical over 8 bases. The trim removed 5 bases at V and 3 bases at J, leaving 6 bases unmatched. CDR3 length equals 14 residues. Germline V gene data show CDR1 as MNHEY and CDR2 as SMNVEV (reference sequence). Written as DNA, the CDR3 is TGTGCCAGCAGTAGTAGCGGGGTTTACTACGAGCAGTACTTC. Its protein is CASSSSGVYYEQYF.